The source of this T cell receptor (beta chain) is a study of control samples from healthy donors and cancer patients. This CDR3 contains 12 residues. The V end was cut by 6 bases, the J end by 4 bases, with 7 bases between. The V gene's germline CDR1 is LNHDA and CDR2 SQIVND (reference sequence). The protocol was immunoSEQ multiplex PCR, while the TCRdb copy is restricted to in-frame clones and leaves out a portion. The data contain 120,000 or so clones, roughly 92% of them singletons. The chain uses TRBV19 and TRBJ2-1; D gene uncertain. This clonotype was obtained from a man older than 75 with head and neck cancer. The source material was PBMCs. The CDR3 is CASRYQYNEQFF. The CDR3 DNA follows: TGTGCCAGTAGGTACCAATACAATGAGCAGTTCTTC.